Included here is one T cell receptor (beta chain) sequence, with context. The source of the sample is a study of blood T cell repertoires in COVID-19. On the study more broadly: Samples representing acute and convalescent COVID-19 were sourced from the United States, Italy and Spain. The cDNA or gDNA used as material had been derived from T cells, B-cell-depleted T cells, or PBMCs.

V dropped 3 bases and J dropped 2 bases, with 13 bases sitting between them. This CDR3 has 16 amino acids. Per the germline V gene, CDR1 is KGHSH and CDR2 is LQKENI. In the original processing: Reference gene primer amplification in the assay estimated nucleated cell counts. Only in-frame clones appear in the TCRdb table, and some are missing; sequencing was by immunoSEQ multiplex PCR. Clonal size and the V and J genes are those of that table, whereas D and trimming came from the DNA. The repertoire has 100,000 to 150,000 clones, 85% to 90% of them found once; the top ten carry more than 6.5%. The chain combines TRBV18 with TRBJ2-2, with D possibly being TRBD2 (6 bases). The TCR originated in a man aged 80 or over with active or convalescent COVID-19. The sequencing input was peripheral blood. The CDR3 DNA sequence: TGTGCCAGCTCACCCGGGGCGGGAACCAACACCGGGGAGCTGTTTTTT. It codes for CASSPGAGTNTGELFF.